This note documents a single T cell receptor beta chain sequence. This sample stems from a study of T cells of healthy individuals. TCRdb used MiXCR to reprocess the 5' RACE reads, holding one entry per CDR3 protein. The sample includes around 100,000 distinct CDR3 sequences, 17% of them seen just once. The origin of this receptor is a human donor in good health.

The CDR3 nucleotides read TGTGCCAGCAGTTTCGGGCCGGCCACAGATACGCAGTATTTT. Its protein is CASSFGPATDTQYF. J is TRBJ2-3 and V is TRBV12-3 or TRBV12-4, with D uncertain. This CDR3 spans 14 amino acids. V was cut by 3 bases and J by 2 bases, with 9 bases left in between.